These T cell receptor beta chains were read from a single sample in a study of blood T cells in healthy people across ages. MiXCR was run by TCRdb on the 5' RACE reads, yielding one entry per CDR3 protein. Of about 2 million distinct CDR3 sequences detected, around 48% appear once; the ten largest clones hold roughly 2%. The sample consisted of blood. The receptors were gathered from a woman between 40 and 50 years old in good health. Each CDR3 is given with its conserved first and last residue. The D gene is left open where the match is weak. The size field is filled for only some rows; it gives once, few, many or a size class.

V: TRBV11-1; D: .; size: once; J: TRBJ2-3; CDR3: CASRRQRASSTDTQYF; DNA: TGTGCCAGCAGGCGACAGAGAGCCTCTAGCACAGATACGCAGTATTTT
V: TRBV20-1; D: .; size: .; J: TRBJ1-1; CDR3: CSARGRGGRTEAFF; DNA: TGCAGTGCTAGAGGGCGGGGGGGCCGAACTGAAGCTTTCTTT
V: TRBV12-3/TRBV12-4; D: TRBD1; size: .; J: TRBJ1-6; CDR3: CASSYTGQGNSPLHF; DNA: TGTGCCAGCAGTTACACTGGACAGGGTAATTCACCCCTCCACTTT
V: TRBV14; D: .; size: .; J: TRBJ1-1; CDR3: CASSQAFKLNTEAFF; DNA: TGTGCCAGCAGCCAAGCTTTTAAGCTGAACACTGAAGCTTTCTTT
V: TRBV5-1; D: .; size: .; J: TRBJ1-5; CDR3: CASSLAGEDVKPQHF; DNA: TGTGCCAGCAGCTTGGCCGGGGAAGATGTTAAGCCCCAGCATTTT
V: TRBV7-2; D: TRBD1; size: many; J: TRBJ2-7; CDR3: CASSPVFKAGTGSSYEQYF; DNA: TGTGCCAGCAGCCCAGTCTTTAAGGCGGGGACAGGGAGCTCCTACGAGCAGTACTTC
V: TRBV20-1; D: .; size: .; J: TRBJ1-6; CDR3: CSARAGPENSPLHF; DNA: TGCAGTGCTAGAGCCGGACCGGAGAATTCACCCCTCCACTTT
V: TRBV5-1; D: .; size: .; J: TRBJ2-5; CDR3: CASSLEATGIQETQYF; DNA: TGCGCCAGCAGCTTGGAGGCAACAGGTATCCAAGAGACCCAGTACTTC
V: TRBV2; D: .; size: few; J: TRBJ2-5; CDR3: CASSEYGGRLAETQYF; DNA: TGTGCCAGCAGTGAATATGGGGGACGGTTGGCGGAGACCCAGTACTTC
V: TRBV2; D: .; size: .; J: TRBJ2-5; CDR3: CASSESHPTRETQYF; DNA: TGTGCCAGCAGTGAATCGCACCCTACCCGAGAGACCCAGTACTTC
V: TRBV12-3/TRBV12-4; D: .; size: .; J: TRBJ2-5; CDR3: CASSVAGHPETQYF; DNA: TGTGCCAGCAGTGTGGCTGGACATCCGGAGACCCAGTACTTC
V: TRBV20-1; D: .; size: .; J: TRBJ2-4; CDR3: CSARVSIAKNIQYF; DNA: TGCAGTGCTAGAGTATCCATAGCCAAAAACATTCAGTACTTC
V: TRBV14; D: TRBD1; size: .; J: TRBJ1-6; CDR3: CASSQDWTGGPPLHF; DNA: TGTGCCAGCAGCCAAGACTGGACAGGGGGTCCACCCCTCCACTTT
V: TRBV28; D: .; size: few; J: TRBJ2-7; CDR3: CASFRTGFYEQYF; DNA: TGTGCCAGTTTCCGGACGGGATTCTACGAGCAGTACTTC
V: TRBV6-5; D: TRBD2; size: few; J: TRBJ2-5; CDR3: CASSYTTYPSGGLQETQYF; DNA: TGTGCCAGCAGTTACACCACCTACCCTAGCGGGGGGCTCCAAGAGACCCAGTACTTC
V: TRBV7-2; D: .; size: .; J: TRBJ1-4; CDR3: CASSLSPAGKLFF; DNA: TGTGCCAGCAGCCTAAGTCCGGCTGGAAAACTGTTTTTT
V: TRBV5-1; D: TRBD2; size: .; J: TRBJ2-5; CDR3: CASSLWSSGGGSQETQYF; DNA: TGCGCCAGCAGCTTGTGGTCTAGCGGGGGGGGCTCCCAAGAGACCCAGTACTTC
V: TRBV6-4; D: TRBD1; size: .; J: TRBJ2-3; CDR3: CAGRASGQGAGDTQYF; DNA: TGTGCCGGCAGAGCATCGGGACAGGGGGCGGGTGATACGCAGTATTTT
V: TRBV6-5; D: .; size: few; J: TRBJ1-2; CDR3: CASSFTGGGKGYGYTF; DNA: TGTGCCAGCAGTTTCACCGGCGGGGGGAAAGGGTATGGCTACACCTTC
V: TRBV12-3/TRBV12-4; D: TRBD1; size: many; J: TRBJ2-6; CDR3: CASSLGQGSSGANVLTF; DNA: TGTGCCAGCAGCTTAGGACAGGGTAGCTCTGGGGCCAACGTCCTGACTTTC
V: TRBV6-4; D: .; size: few; J: TRBJ1-6; CDR3: CASSDVPRSPLHF; DNA: TGTGCCAGCAGTGACGTCCCACGGTCACCCCTCCACTTT
V: TRBV4-3; D: TRBD1; size: few; J: TRBJ2-3; CDR3: CASSQGDRATDTQYF; DNA: TGCGCCAGCAGCCAAGGAGACAGGGCCACAGATACGCAGTATTTT
V: TRBV5-1; D: TRBD1; size: .; J: TRBJ2-7; CDR3: CASSLPRDSLYEQYF; DNA: TGCGCCAGCAGCTTGCCCCGGGACAGCCTCTACGAGCAGTACTTC
V: TRBV9; D: .; size: .; J: TRBJ2-7; CDR3: CASSALPGRDEQYF; DNA: TGTGCCAGCAGCGCCCTCCCGGGTAGGGACGAGCAGTACTTC
V: TRBV19; D: .; size: .; J: TRBJ2-3; CDR3: CARWPSRADTQYF; DNA: TGTGCCAGGTGGCCATCCCGGGCAGATACGCAGTATTTT
V: TRBV20-1; D: TRBD1; size: few; J: TRBJ1-2; CDR3: CSARAETGYGYTF; DNA: TGCAGTGCTAGGGCGGAGACAGGGTACGGCTACACCTTC
V: TRBV11-2; D: TRBD1; size: .; J: TRBJ2-1; CDR3: CASRTGPALLYNEQFF; DNA: TGTGCCAGCAGGACAGGGCCCGCCTTACTCTACAATGAGCAGTTCTTC
V: TRBV3-1; D: .; size: .; J: TRBJ1-2; CDR3: CASSPPTPRHGYTF; DNA: TGTGCCAGCAGCCCTCCGACCCCGAGGCATGGCTACACCTTC
V: TRBV29-1; D: .; size: many; J: TRBJ2-7; CDR3: CSVNRDYEQYF; DNA: TGCAGCGTTAACAGGGACTACGAGCAGTACTTC
V: TRBV6-2/TRBV6-3; D: .; size: .; J: TRBJ1-6; CDR3: CASSPRDTLNYNSPLHF; DNA: TGTGCCAGCAGTCCTCGGGACACATTAAACTATAATTCACCCCTCCACTTT
V: TRBV18; D: TRBD1; size: .; J: TRBJ2-6; CDR3: CASSPNQQGGGANVLTF; DNA: TGTGCCAGCTCACCAAACCAACAGGGGGGAGGGGCCAACGTCCTGACTTTC
V: TRBV6-5; D: TRBD1; size: .; J: TRBJ2-7; CDR3: CASRDRQKQYF; DNA: TGTGCCAGTAGGGACAGACAAAAGCAGTACTTC
V: TRBV7-2; D: .; size: few; J: TRBJ1-3; CDR3: CASSRVPSSGNTIYF; DNA: TGTGCCAGCAGCCGGGTCCCTAGCTCTGGAAACACCATATATTTT
V: TRBV12-3/TRBV12-4; D: .; size: .; J: TRBJ1-2; CDR3: CASSPTGDYDYTF; DNA: TGTGCCAGCAGTCCCACAGGAGACTATGACTACACCTTC